Given below is one T cell receptor (beta chain) in context. As yet, its antigen is unknown. Germline V gene sequence: CDR1 ENHRY, CDR2 SYGVKD. The V end was cut by 8 bases, the J end by 7 bases, with 20 bases between. The CDR3 consists of 14 residues. This sample stems from a study of T cell responses to AZD1222 COVID-19 vaccine. Study-level points and caveats: White British people made up most donors, females outnumbered males, and clonal diversity was possibly underestimated. Repertoire samples came only from after the peak T cell response. Of spike-specific TCRs, nearly half reportedly target regions left unmutated in variants.

The table came from immunoSEQ multiplex PCR; TCRdb's copy has only in-frame clones and leaves some out. The repertoire holds over 150,000 clones, with approximately 87% as singletons. The input for sequencing was peripheral blood, taken 28 days after the second AZD1222 dose. V gene TRBV10-3 combines with J gene TRBJ1-2; unclear D gene. The sequence was obtained from an adult who received the AZD1222 COVID-19 vaccine. CDR3 DNA sequence: TGTGCCATCTCCGCACGGGAGGGATCAGGTGGCTACACCTTC. This sequence encodes CAISAREGSGGYTF.